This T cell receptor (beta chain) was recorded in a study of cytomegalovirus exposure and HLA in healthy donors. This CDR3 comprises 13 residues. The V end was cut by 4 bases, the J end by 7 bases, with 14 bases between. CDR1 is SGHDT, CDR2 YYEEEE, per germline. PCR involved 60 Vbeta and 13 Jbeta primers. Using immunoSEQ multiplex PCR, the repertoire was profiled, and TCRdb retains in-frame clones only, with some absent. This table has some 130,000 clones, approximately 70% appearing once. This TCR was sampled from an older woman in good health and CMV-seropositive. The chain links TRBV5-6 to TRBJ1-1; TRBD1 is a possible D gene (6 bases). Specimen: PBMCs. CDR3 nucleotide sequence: TGTGCCAGCAGCGTTCCCCAGGGGAATGAAGCTTTCTTT. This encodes CASSVPQGNEAFF.